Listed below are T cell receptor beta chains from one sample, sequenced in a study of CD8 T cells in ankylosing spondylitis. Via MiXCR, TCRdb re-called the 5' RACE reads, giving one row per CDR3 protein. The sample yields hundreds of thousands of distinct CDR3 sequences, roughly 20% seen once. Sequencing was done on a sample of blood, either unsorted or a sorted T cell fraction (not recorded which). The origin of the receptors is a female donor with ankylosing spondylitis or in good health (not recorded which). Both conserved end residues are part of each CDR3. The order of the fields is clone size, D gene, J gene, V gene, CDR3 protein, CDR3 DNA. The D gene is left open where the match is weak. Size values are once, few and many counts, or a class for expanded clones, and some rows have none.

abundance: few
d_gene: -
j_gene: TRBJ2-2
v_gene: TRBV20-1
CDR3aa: CSAQWAVKDTGELFF
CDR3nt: TGCAGTGCTCAGTGGGCCGTGAAGGACACCGGGGAGCTGTTTTTT

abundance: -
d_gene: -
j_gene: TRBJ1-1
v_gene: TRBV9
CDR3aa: CASSSKSRGTEAFF
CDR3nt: TGTGCCAGCAGCTCCAAATCAAGAGGGACTGAAGCTTTCTTT

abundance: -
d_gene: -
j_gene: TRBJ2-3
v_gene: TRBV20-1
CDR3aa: CSANGGGTDTQYF
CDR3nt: TGCAGTGCTAACGGCGGAGGCACAGATACGCAGTATTTT

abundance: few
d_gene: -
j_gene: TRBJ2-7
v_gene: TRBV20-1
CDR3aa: CSATGTTAYEQYF
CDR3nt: TGCAGTGCTACCGGGACGACGGCCTACGAGCAGTACTTC

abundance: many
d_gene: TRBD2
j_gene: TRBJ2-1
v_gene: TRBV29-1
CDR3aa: CSVVDPGGGEQFF
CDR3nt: TGCAGCGTTGTGGATCCGGGAGGGGGTGAGCAGTTCTTC

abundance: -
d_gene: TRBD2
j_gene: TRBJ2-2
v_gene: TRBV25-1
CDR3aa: CANPSRREGGSAGELFF
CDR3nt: TGTGCCAACCCTTCGAGGCGGGAGGGCGGCTCTGCCGGGGAGCTGTTTTTT

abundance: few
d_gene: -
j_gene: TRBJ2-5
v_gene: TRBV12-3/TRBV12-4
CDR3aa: CASTPSRVQETQYF
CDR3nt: TGTGCCAGCACTCCATCAAGGGTCCAAGAGACCCAGTACTTC

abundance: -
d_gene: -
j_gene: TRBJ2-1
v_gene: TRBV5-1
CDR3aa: CASSLAWGGSSSYNEQFF
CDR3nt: TGCGCCAGCAGCTTGGCCTGGGGCGGGTCGAGCTCCTACAATGAGCAGTTCTTC

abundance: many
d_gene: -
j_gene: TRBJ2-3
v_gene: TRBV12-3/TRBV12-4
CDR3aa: CASSLPSGPSTDTQYF
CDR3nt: TGTGCCAGCAGTTTACCAAGCGGGCCTAGCACAGATACGCAGTATTTT

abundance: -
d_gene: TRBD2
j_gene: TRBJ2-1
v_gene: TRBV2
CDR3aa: CASSERSGSYNEQFF
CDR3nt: TGTGCCAGCAGTGAACGGAGCGGGAGTTACAATGAGCAGTTCTTC

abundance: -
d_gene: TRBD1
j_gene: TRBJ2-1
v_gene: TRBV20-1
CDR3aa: CSARRDSFTFF
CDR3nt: TGCAGTGCTAGAAGGGACAGTTTCACCTTCTTC

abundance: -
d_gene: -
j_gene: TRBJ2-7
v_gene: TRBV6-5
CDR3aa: CASSYAGDSYEQYF
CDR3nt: TGTGCCAGCAGTTACGCAGGGGACTCCTACGAGCAGTACTTC

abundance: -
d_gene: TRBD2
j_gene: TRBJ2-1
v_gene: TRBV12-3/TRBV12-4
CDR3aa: CASSLDRLAYNEQFF
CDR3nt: TGTGCCAGCAGTTTAGACCGACTAGCTTACAATGAGCAGTTCTTC

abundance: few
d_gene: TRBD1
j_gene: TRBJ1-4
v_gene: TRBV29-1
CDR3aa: CSVVGTGSEKLFF
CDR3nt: TGCAGCGTTGTAGGGACAGGGAGCGAAAAACTGTTTTTT

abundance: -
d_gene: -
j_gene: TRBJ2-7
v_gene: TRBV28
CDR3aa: CASSLSRVQDEQYF
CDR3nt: TGTGCCAGCAGTTTATCACGGGTACAGGACGAGCAGTACTTC

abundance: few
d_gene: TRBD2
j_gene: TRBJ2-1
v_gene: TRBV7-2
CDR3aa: CASSLQLAGVVNEQFF
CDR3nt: TGTGCCAGCAGCTTGCAACTAGCGGGAGTTGTGAATGAGCAGTTCTTC

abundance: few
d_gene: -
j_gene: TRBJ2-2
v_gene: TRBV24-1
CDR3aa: CATSDSSGPRTGELFF
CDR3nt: TGTGCCACCAGTGATTCCTCTGGGCCGAGGACCGGGGAGCTGTTTTTT

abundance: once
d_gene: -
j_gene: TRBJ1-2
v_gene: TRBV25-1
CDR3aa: CASSRDNLGGYGYTF
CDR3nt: TGTGCCAGCAGCCGGGACAACCTGGGCGGCTATGGCTACACCTTC

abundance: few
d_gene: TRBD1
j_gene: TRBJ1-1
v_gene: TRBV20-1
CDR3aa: CSARRTGRNTEAFF
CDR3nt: TGCAGTGCTAGGAGGACAGGGAGAAACACTGAAGCTTTCTTT

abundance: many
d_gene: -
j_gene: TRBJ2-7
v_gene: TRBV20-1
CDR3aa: CSAAPGGGYEQYF
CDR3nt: TGCAGTGCTGCCCCAGGGGGAGGCTACGAGCAGTACTTC

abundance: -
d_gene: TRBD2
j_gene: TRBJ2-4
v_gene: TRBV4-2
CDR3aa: CASSQGTSGELAKNIQYF
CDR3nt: TGTGCCAGCAGCCAAGGGACTAGCGGGGAACTAGCCAAAAACATTCAGTACTTC

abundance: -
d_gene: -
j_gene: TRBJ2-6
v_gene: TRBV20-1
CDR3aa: CSASITGANVLTF
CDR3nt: TGCAGTGCCTCTATTACTGGGGCCAACGTCCTGACTTTC

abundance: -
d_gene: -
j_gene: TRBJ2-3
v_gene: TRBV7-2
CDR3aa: CASSFRGSTDTQYF
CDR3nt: TGTGCCAGCAGCTTCAGAGGTAGCACAGATACGCAGTATTTT

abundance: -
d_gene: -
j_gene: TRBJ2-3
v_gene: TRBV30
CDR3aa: CACSGTFTPPTSTDTQYF
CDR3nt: TGTGCCTGCTCCGGGACCTTTACACCACCCACTAGCACAGATACGCAGTATTTT

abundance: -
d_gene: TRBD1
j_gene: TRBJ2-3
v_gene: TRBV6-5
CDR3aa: CASSSTGGVIGTQYF
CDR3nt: TGTGCCAGCAGTTCGACAGGGGGAGTGATCGGTACGCAGTATTTT

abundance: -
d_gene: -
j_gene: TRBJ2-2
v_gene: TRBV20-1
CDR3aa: CSAPRLESGELFF
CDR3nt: TGCAGTGCGCCTCGACTAGAATCCGGGGAGCTGTTTTTT

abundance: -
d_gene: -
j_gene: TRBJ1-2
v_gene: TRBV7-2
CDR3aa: CASSLRGQSGYTF
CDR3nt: TGTGCCAGCAGCTTACGCGGCCAGAGCGGCTACACCTTC

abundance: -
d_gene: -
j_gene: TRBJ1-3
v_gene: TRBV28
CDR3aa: CASSTSSPGNTIYF
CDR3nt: TGTGCCAGCAGTACATCCTCTCCGGGTAACACCATATATTTT

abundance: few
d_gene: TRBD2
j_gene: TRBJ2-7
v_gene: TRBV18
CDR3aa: CASSPSGLAGMSREQYF
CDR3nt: TGTGCCAGCTCACCCTCCGGACTAGCGGGAATGTCACGGGAGCAGTACTTC

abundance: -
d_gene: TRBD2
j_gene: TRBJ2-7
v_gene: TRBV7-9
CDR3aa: CASSMPGTSYEQYF
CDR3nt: TGTGCCAGCAGCATGCCCGGGACTAGCTACGAGCAGTACTTC

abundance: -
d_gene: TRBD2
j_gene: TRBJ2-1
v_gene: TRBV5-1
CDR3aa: CASSLGSSGSMYEQFF
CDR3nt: TGCGCCAGCAGCTTGGGTTCTAGCGGGAGTATGTATGAGCAGTTCTTC

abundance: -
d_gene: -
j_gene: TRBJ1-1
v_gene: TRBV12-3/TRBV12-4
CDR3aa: CASSRRFGEQTLNTEAFF
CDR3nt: TGTGCCAGCAGCCGGAGGTTTGGGGAACAAACCCTGAACACTGAAGCTTTCTTT

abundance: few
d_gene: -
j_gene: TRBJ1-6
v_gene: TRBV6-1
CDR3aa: CASSRDGYNSPLHF
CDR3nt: TGTGCCAGCAGTCGGGACGGCTATAATTCACCCCTCCACTTT

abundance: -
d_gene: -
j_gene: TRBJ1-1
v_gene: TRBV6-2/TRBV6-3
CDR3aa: CASSYTAGIEAFF
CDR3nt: TGTGCCAGCAGTTACACGGCAGGGATTGAAGCTTTCTTT

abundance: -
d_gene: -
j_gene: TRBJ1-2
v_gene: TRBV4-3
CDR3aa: CASSQDGNRVAYGYTF
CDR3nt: TGCGCCAGCAGCCAAGATGGGAACAGGGTGGCCTATGGCTACACCTTC

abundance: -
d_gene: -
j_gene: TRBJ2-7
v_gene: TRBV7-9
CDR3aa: CASSFRQSYEQYF
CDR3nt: TGTGCCAGCAGCTTCAGGCAGTCCTACGAGCAGTACTTC

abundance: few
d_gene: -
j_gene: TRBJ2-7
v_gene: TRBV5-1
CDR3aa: CASTRTPQGYEQYF
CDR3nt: TGCGCCAGCACCCGGACGCCTCAGGGCTACGAGCAGTACTTC

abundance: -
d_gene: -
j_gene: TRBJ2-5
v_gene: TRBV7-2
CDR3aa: CASSLAGVSETQYF
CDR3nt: TGTGCCAGCAGCTTAGCGGGGGTGTCAGAGACCCAGTACTTC

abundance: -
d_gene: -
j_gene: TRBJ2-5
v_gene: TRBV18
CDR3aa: CASSPLLGEETQYF
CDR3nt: TGTGCCAGCTCACCTTTGCTAGGGGAAGAGACCCAGTACTTC

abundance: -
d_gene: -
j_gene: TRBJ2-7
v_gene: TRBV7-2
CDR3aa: CASSSPRAYHEQYF
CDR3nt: TGTGCCAGCAGCTCACCCAGGGCCTACCACGAGCAGTACTTC

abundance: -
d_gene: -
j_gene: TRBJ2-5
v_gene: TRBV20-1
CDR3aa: CSANTSPETQYF
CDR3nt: TGCAGTGCTAATACTAGCCCAGAGACCCAGTACTTC

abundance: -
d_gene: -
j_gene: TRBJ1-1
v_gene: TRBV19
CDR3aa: CASSIPGRNPEAFF
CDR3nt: TGTGCCAGTAGTATCCCGGGACGTAACCCTGAAGCTTTCTTT

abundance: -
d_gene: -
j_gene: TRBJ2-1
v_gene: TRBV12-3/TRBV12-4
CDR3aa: CASSFRAGGEQFF
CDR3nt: TGTGCCAGCAGTTTTAGGGCAGGAGGTGAGCAGTTCTTC

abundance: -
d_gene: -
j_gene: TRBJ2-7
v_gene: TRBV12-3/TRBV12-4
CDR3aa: CASSLWRSYEQYF
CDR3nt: TGTGCCAGCAGTTTATGGAGGTCCTACGAGCAGTACTTC

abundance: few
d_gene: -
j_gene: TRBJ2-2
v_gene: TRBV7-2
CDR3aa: CASSPWGSRGTGELFF
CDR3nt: TGTGCCAGCAGCCCCTGGGGGAGCCGGGGGACCGGGGAGCTGTTTTTT

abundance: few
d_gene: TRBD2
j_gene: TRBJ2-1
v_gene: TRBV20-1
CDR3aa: CSARSGLAAHNEQFF
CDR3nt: TGCAGTGCTAGATCGGGACTAGCGGCTCACAATGAGCAGTTCTTC

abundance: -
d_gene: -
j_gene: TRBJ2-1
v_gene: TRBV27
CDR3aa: CASSLSKGKQFF
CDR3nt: TGTGCCAGCAGTTTATCCAAGGGGAAGCAGTTCTTC

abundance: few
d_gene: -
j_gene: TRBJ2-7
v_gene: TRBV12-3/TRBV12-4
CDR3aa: CASRSSGAASYEQYF
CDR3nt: TGTGCCAGCAGGTCCTCTGGGGCAGCCTCCTACGAGCAGTACTTC

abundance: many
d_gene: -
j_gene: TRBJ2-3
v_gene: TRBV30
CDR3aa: CAWSVKDTQYF
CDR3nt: TGTGCCTGGAGTGTTAAAGATACGCAGTATTTT

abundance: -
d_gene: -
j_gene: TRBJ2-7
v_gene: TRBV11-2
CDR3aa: CASREAAVKYEQYF
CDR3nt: TGTGCCAGCAGGGAGGCGGCTGTCAAGTACGAGCAGTACTTC

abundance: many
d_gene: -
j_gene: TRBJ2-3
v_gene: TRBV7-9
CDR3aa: CASSPTGNTDTQYF
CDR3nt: TGTGCCAGCAGCCCAACCGGGAACACAGATACGCAGTATTTT